Following are 31 T cell receptor beta chains from one sample sequenced in a study of blood T cells in healthy people across ages. PCR was performed a second time for roughly 7 to 11 cycles using a sample-barcoded 5' primer and a J-beta primer mix. TCRdb reanalysed the 5' RACE reads using MiXCR and keeps one entry per CDR3 protein. This sample has 550,000 to 700,000 distinct CDR3 sequences, with roughly 28% found just once. The source material was blood. These receptors were collected from a woman in her 70s in good health.

The chain employs TRBV18 and TRBJ2-1; D tentatively fits TRBD1 or TRBD2 (5 bases each). The ends were cut back, 3 bases at V and 7 bases at J, with 10 bases in the middle. CDR3 length: 13 amino acids. Germline loops: CDR1 KGHSH, CDR2 LQKENI. Written as DNA, the CDR3 is TGTGCCAGCTCACCCTCCAGGGAGAATGAGCAGTTCTTC. This encodes CASSPSRENEQFF.

The CDR3 region has the DNA TGCAGCGTTCGAGGACTAGCGGGGGTGTCCTACAATGAGCAGTTCTTC. As protein: CSVRGLAGVSYNEQFF. The chain recombines TRBV29-1 with TRBJ2-1; TRBD2 aligns across 13 bases. V gave up 5 bases and J gave up 1 base; unmatched junction bases: 5. Germline assignment: CDR1 SQVTM and CDR2 ANQGSEA. The CDR3 extends over 16 amino acids.

This sequence joins TRBV20-1 and TRBJ2-5; 10 nucleotides agree with TRBD1. The CDR3 contains 12 residues. V lost 5 bases and J lost 7; bases outside the gene matches: 4. The V gene's germline CDR1 is DFQATT and CDR2 SNEGSKA (reference sequence). The CDR3 sequence is CSAGGTGVTQYF. Here the CDR3 DNA reads TGCAGTGCTGGCGGGACAGGGGTGACCCAGTACTTC.

This clonotype appeared a few times. A junction end diverges from the germline sequence, so it may reflect a read error. The chain is built from TRBV18 and TRBJ2-3; D unresolved. CDR3 length equals 11 residues. Germline-derived CDR1 and CDR2 are KGHSH and LQKENI. In nucleotides, the CDR3 is TGTGCCAGCCCACCCACAGATACGCAGTATTTT. Translated, it gives CASPPTDTQYF.

This sequence joins TRBV27 and TRBJ2-4, with a possible D match to TRBD1 (5 bases). V was clipped by 10 bases and J by 3 bases, with 13 bases between them. Germline CDR1 MNHEY, CDR2 SMNVEV (reference sequence). The CDR3 extends over 13 amino acids. The CDR3 region is CATTDLNKNIQYF. CDR3 coding DNA: TGTGCCACGACAGATCTTAACAAAAACATTCAGTACTTC.

This clonotype was observed at least ten times. This chain uses TRBV20-1 with TRBJ2-7; perhaps TRBD1 as D (5 bases). The V gene lost 1 base and the J gene lost 5 bases, with 12 bases spanning the gap. CDR1 is DFQATT and CDR2 is SNEGSKA in the germline V gene (reference sequence). CDR3 size: 13 residues. In DNA form, the CDR3 reads TGCAGTGCTAGAGTAGGCACAGGCAACGAGCAGTACTTC. Translating it yields CSARVGTGNEQYF.

The chain employs TRBV29-1 and TRBJ2-1; D unresolved. The CDR3 length is 13 residues. In germline, CDR1 is SQVTM, CDR2 ANQGSEA. V was pared by 8 bases and J by 5 bases, with 16 bases between. CDR3 coding DNA: TGCAGCCTCACGGCCCCGGGTCACAATGAGCAGTTCTTC. Protein sequence: CSLTAPGHNEQFF.

This clonotype was seen a single time. This sequence joins TRBV28 and TRBJ2-6; D call uncertain. V dropped 8 bases and J dropped 2 bases, with 7 bases sitting between them. The CDR3 runs 13 residues. Germline V lookup: CDR1 MDHEN, CDR2 SYDVKM. The CDR3 nucleotides are TGTGCCAGCCTTCTCGCTGGGGCCAACGTCCTGACTTTC. This encodes CASLLAGANVLTF.

The V and J genes are TRBV7-2 and TRBJ1-2, with TRBD1 as a possible D gene (6 bases). The length of the CDR3 is 15 residues. Between the trimmed V and J ends, which lost 2 bases and 3 bases, there was a span of 13 bases. Germline assignment: CDR1 SGHTA and CDR2 FQGNSA. CDR3 region: CASSLPGTPDYGYTF. The CDR3 region has the DNA TGTGCCAGCAGCTTACCCGGGACACCGGACTATGGCTACACCTTC.

The rearrangement links TRBV4-3 to TRBJ2-7; D gene unclear. CDR3 length: 14 amino acids. CDR1 and CDR2 (germline): LGHNA, YSLEER. V was clipped by 1 base and J by 3 bases, with 10 bases between them. DNA for the CDR3: TGCGCCAGCAGCCAAGCCCGTGGCGTCTACGAGCAGTACTTC. Amino acids: CASSQARGVYEQYF.

This clonotype was found a few times. The chain joins TRBV7-2 to TRBJ2-3; 7 bases are shared with TRBD2. Germline CDR1 SGHTA, CDR2 FQGNSA. The CDR3 covers 13 residues. V shed 5 bases, J shed 9 bases, and the junction held 8 bases outside the gene matches. CDR3 bases: TGTGCCAGCAGCCTAGGGGAGGGAGGAACGCAGTATTTT. Protein: CASSLGEGGTQYF.

The rearrangement links TRBV6-1 to TRBJ2-2; D is ambiguous. V dropped 8 bases and J dropped 0 bases, with 13 bases sitting between them. This CDR3 has 15 residues. In germline, CDR1 is MNHNS, CDR2 SASEGT. The CDR3 sequence is CASYTRRANTGELFF. The CDR3 bases are TGTGCCAGCTATACAAGGAGAGCGAACACCGGGGAGCTGTTTTTT.

This clonotype was seen more than once but under ten times. This chain connects TRBV11-2 to TRBJ1-4, with D possibly being TRBD1 (5 bases). Germline values: CDR1 SGHAT, CDR2 FQNNGV. The V gene lost 5 bases and the J gene lost 11 bases, with 18 bases spanning the gap. This CDR3 is 14 amino acids long. Written as DNA, the CDR3 is TGTGCCAGCAGCCCCACCCAGGGTTCGGAGAAACTGTTTTTT. Translating it yields CASSPTQGSEKLFF.

This clonotype was observed many times. The CDR3 DNA sequence: TGTGCCAGCAGCCCACGGACTGCCAACTATGGCTACACCTTC. Amino acid sequence: CASSPRTANYGYTF. The chain uses TRBV7-9 and TRBJ1-2; no clear D. CDR1 is SEHNR, CDR2 FQNEAQ, per germline (reference sequence). This CDR3 is 14 amino acids long. The V and J ends lost 5 bases and 2 bases respectively, with 12 bases between them.

V is TRBV4-1 and J is TRBJ1-1; unclear D gene. The germline gives CDR1 MGHRA, CDR2 YSYEKL. This CDR3 has 15 amino acids. V was pared by 0 bases and J by 3 bases, with 11 bases between. The CDR3: CASSQDWVPDTEAFF. The CDR3 coding sequence is TGCGCCAGCAGCCAAGATTGGGTCCCCGACACTGAAGCTTTCTTT.

This chain connects TRBV15 to TRBJ2-2; no definite D call. The CDR3 is 12 amino acids. Looked up from germline, CDR1 is LNHNV and CDR2 is YYDKDF (reference sequence). V was cut by 3 bases and J by 6 bases, with 5 bases left in between. DNA of the CDR3: TGTGCCACCAGCAGTCACTCCGGGGAGCTGTTTTTT. It yields the protein CATSSHSGELFF.

The chain combines TRBV5-1 with TRBJ1-1, with a weak D call TRBD1 (5 bases). Germline-derived CDR1 and CDR2 are SGHRS and YFSETQ. Trimming stripped 4 bases from V and 4 bases from J, with 11 bases between. The CDR3 loop spans 13 amino acids. The CDR3 bases are TGCGCCAGCAGCCCCAGGGAAGGCACTGAAGCTTTCTTT. This translates into CASSPREGTEAFF. Together with reference TRBV5-1 and TRBJ1-1, the CDR3 gives the full variable domain: KAGVTQTPRYLIKTRGQQVTLSCSPISGHRSVSWYQQTPGQGLQFLFEYFSETQRNKGNFPGRFSGRQFSNSRSEMNVSTLELGDSALYLCASSPREGTEAFFGQGTRLTVV.

This clonotype was seen a few times. V gene TRBV4-2 combines with J gene TRBJ2-2, with unresolved D. This CDR3 comprises 14 residues. Germline V gene sequence: CDR1 LGHNA, CDR2 YNFKEQ. The V end lost 0 bases, the J end lost 6 bases, and 8 bases lay between the germline ends. The CDR3 reads CASSQDVASGELFF. DNA of the CDR3: TGTGCCAGCAGCCAAGATGTGGCTTCCGGGGAGCTGTTTTTT.

This clonotype has just a few counts. The chain couples TRBV7-8 to TRBJ1-5; D not certain. The CDR3 totals 19 residues. The V gene lost 5 bases and the J gene lost 0 bases, with 23 bases spanning the gap. The germline gives CDR1 SGHVS, CDR2 FQNEAQ. Here the CDR3 reads CASSHDGVFNGDSNQPQHF. CDR3 sequence (DNA): TGTGCCAGCAGCCATGACGGGGTGTTCAATGGAGATAGCAATCAGCCCCAGCATTTT.

This sequence joins TRBV27 and TRBJ1-6, with D possibly TRBD1 on 6 matching bases. V was shortened by 2 bases and J by 4 bases, with 12 bases between the two germline ends. The CDR3 extends over 16 amino acids. CDR1 is MNHEY and CDR2 is SMNVEV in the germline V gene (reference sequence). In DNA form, the CDR3 reads TGTGCCAGCAGTTTAGGGGACAATCCTTATAATTCACCCCTCCACTTT. This encodes CASSLGDNPYNSPLHF.

This clonotype was counted ten times or more. V usage is TRBV6-2 or TRBV6-3 and J usage is TRBJ1-2; D is perhaps TRBD1 (5 bases). Germline V gene data show CDR1 as MNHEY and CDR2 as SVGEGT. V was cut by 7 bases and J by 4 bases, with 19 bases left in between. This CDR3 region has 15 residues. CDR3 DNA: TGTGCCAGCACTCAAACGGGACCGCAGCTCTATGGCTACACCTTC. This codes for CASTQTGPQLYGYTF.

There are a few counts of this clonotype. V gene TRBV6-1 combines with J gene TRBJ2-7; TRBD1 matches 11 bases. Trimming took 6 bases from V and 6 from J; bases not matched to a gene: 13. This CDR3 is 16 amino acids long. In germline, CDR1 is MNHNS, CDR2 SASEGT. The CDR3 nucleotides read TGTGCCAGCAGAATAGGGTTGGGACAGGGGGTTGGCGAGCAGTACTTC. Protein: CASRIGLGQGVGEQYF.

A few counts support this clonotype. This chain connects TRBV5-5 to TRBJ1-2; possible D gene TRBD1, 5 bases. V lost 0 bases and J 0 bases, leaving 12 bases between the germline ends. Per the germline V gene, CDR1 is SGHKS and CDR2 is YYEKEE (reference sequence). This CDR3 is built from 16 residues. CDR3 bases: TGTGCCAGCAGCTTGGTTTCGGGGGTCCCTAACTATGGCTACACCTTC. This gives the protein CASSLVSGVPNYGYTF.

Only a few counts were recorded for this clonotype. This rearrangement joins TRBV27 to TRBJ2-3; TRBD2 aligns across 7 bases. This CDR3 contains 15 residues. Germline CDR1 is MNHEY and CDR2 is SMNVEV (reference sequence). Trimming removed 1 base from V and 9 bases from J; junction bases left unmatched: 10. The CDR3 loop reads CASSLWGGERDTQYF. The CDR3 DNA sequence: TGTGCCAGCAGTTTATGGGGAGGGGAAAGAGACACGCAGTATTTT.

The V gene is TRBV20-1, the J gene TRBJ2-5; D unclear. The CDR3 is made up of 11 amino acids. Germline V lookup: CDR1 DFQATT, CDR2 SNEGSKA (reference sequence). The CDR3 spells CTATVGETQYF. The DNA of the CDR3 is TGCACCGCTACCGTGGGGGAGACCCAGTACTTC.

V and J are TRBV20-1 and TRBJ1-2; maybe TRBD1 (6 bases). Germline V gene sequence: CDR1 DFQATT, CDR2 SNEGSKA (reference sequence). The CDR3 spans 16 residues. V gave up 5 bases and J gave up 1 base, with 20 bases separating them. CDR3 protein: CSAPLGGGSLNYGYTF. The CDR3 DNA reads TGCAGTGCTCCCCTAGGGGGGGGCTCGCTTAACTATGGCTACACCTTC.

This clonotype was seen a few times. The chain combines TRBV5-1 with TRBJ2-2; unclear D gene. CDR1 is SGHRS and CDR2 is YFSETQ in the germline V gene. Trimming shortened V by 2 bases and J by 7 bases, and 9 bases separated the two germline ends. The CDR3 contains 13 residues. The chain's CDR3 is CASSFKPGGELFF. Written as DNA, the CDR3 is TGCGCCAGCAGCTTCAAGCCGGGCGGGGAGCTGTTTTTT. Combining the CDR3 with reference TRBV5-1 and TRBJ2-2 gives the whole variable domain KAGVTQTPRYLIKTRGQQVTLSCSPISGHRSVSWYQQTPGQGLQFLFEYFSETQRNKGNFPGRFSGRQFSNSRSEMNVSTLELGDSALYLCASSFKPGGELFFGEGSRLTVL.

Details on this clonotype: One junction end does not reproduce the germline sequence, and a read error may be involved. This chain connects TRBV7-2 to TRBJ2-7, with D hard to call. Germline V gene data show CDR1 as SGHTA and CDR2 as FQGNSA. The CDR3 spans 15 residues. CDR3 residues: CASSSSSGGVYEQYF. The CDR3 DNA reads as TGTGCCAGTAGCTCTTCCTCGGGCGGCGTCTACGAGCAGTACTTC.

The chain uses TRBV7-2 and TRBJ2-3, with unresolved D. Trimming took off 3 bases at V and 2 bases at J, with 3 bases between the two ends. From germline, CDR1 is SGHTA and CDR2 FQGNSA. The CDR3 totals 12 residues. The CDR3 nucleotides read TGTGCCAGCAGCTTTTACACAGATACGCAGTATTTT. It translates to CASSFYTDTQYF.

The rearrangement uses TRBV5-1 and TRBJ1-1, with D perhaps TRBD1 (5 bases). Trimming removed 4 bases at V and 5 bases at J, with 12 bases between. The CDR3 loop spans 13 amino acids. Germline CDR1 SGHRS, CDR2 YFSETQ. CDR3 nucleotides: TGCGCCAGCAGCAACCCAGGGAAAACTGAAGCTTTCTTT. It specifies CASSNPGKTEAFF.

This clonotype was counted between two and nine times. A much bigger clone sits one base away, suggesting this may be a read error. The V and J genes are TRBV28 and TRBJ2-5, with 9 nucleotides matching TRBD1. With the DNA end fitting TRBJ2-7 better, the J assignment may be wrong. In germline, CDR1 is MDHEN, CDR2 SYDVKM. CDR3 length equals 16 residues. The CDR3: CASGYGQGILDYEQYF. CDR3 sequence (DNA): TGTGCCAGCGGTTATGGACAGGGGATCTTAGACTACGAGCAGTACTTC.